This record looks at one TCR beta chain sequence and its context. Per germline, CDR1 MNHEY and CDR2 SVGAGI. The CDR3 spans 15 residues. The ends lost 3 bases at V and 5 bases at J; junction bases unmatched: 7. TCRdb keeps only in-frame clones here, not all; method: immunoSEQ multiplex PCR. The sample shows fewer than 150,000 clones, 88% of them seen only once. This specimen comes from a study of T cell responses to AZD1222 COVID-19 vaccine. The chain is built from TRBV6-5 and TRBJ1-5; TRBD1 matches 7 bases. The material sequenced was peripheral blood, taken 28 days after the second AZD1222 dose. The clonotype comes from an adult who received the AZD1222 COVID-19 vaccine. The CDR3 sequence: CASSYHSGGHQPQHF. DNA of the CDR3: TGTGCCAGCAGTTATCATTCAGGGGGTCATCAGCCCCAGCATTTT.